Described below is a single T cell receptor beta chain sequence and its context. The data were obtained in a study of early T cells in non-severe SARS-CoV-2 infection. The wider study: Alpha and beta chains were unpaired, from unsorted whole-blood bulk RNA.

TCRdb called the 5' RACE reads again in MiXCR, with one record for every CDR3 protein. Seen here are about 68,000 distinct CDR3 sequences, 12% observed once, and the top ten hold 1.5% to 2%. The germline V and J ends were trimmed by 11 bases and 5 bases, with 15 bases remaining between them. The CDR3 extends over 12 amino acids. Germline V gene lookup returns CDR1 SNHLY and CDR2 FYNNEI. The sequenced sample was whole blood. This chain connects TRBV2 to TRBJ1-1; the D gene is possibly TRBD1 (6 bases). This sequence was found in an adult who was a healthcare worker with PCR-confirmed SARS-CoV-2 infection or an uninfected control (not recorded which). CDR3 bases: TGTGCCGGTCAGGGGAGGATGACTGAAGCTTTCTTT. Amino acid sequence: CAGQGRMTEAFF.